This is a list of T cell receptor beta chains from one sample in a study of T cell responses to AZD1222 COVID-19 vaccine. Measured with immunoSEQ multiplex PCR; TCRdb has only the in-frame clones, and not every one. The data show 150,000 to 200,000 clones, 80% to 95% seen once. The sequenced sample was peripheral blood, obtained on day 0 of AZD1222 vaccination. Every receptor here comes from an adult in good health. Both conserved end residues are part of each CDR3. The D gene is left open where the match is weak. Where a row states a size, it is once, few, many or the class of an expanded clone; other rows omit it.

d_gene	v_gene	j_gene	abundance	CDR3aa	CDR3nt
NA	TRBV13	TRBJ1-2	NA	CASSLARVGYGYTF	TGTGCCAGCAGCTTAGCCAGGGTTGGCTATGGCTACACCTTC
TRBD1	TRBV4-1	TRBJ2-7	NA	CASSHTQGSVYEQYF	TGCGCCAGCAGCCACACACAGGGGAGCGTCTACGAGCAGTACTTC
NA	TRBV7-9	TRBJ2-5	NA	CASSEGQGETQYF	TGTGCCAGCAGCGAGGGACAAGGAGAGACCCAGTACTTC
NA	TRBV5-1	TRBJ1-1	NA	CASAKDSSMNTEAFF	TGCGCCAGCGCGAAGGACAGCTCGATGAACACTGAAGCTTTCTTT
NA	TRBV10-3	TRBJ1-5	NA	CAISDSGRGVQPQHF	TGTGCCATCAGTGATTCAGGGAGGGGGGTTCAGCCCCAGCATTTT
TRBD1	TRBV4-2	TRBJ1-3	NA	CASSPGQGASGNTIYF	TGTGCCAGCAGCCCAGGACAGGGGGCGTCTGGAAACACCATATATTTT
TRBD1	TRBV6-5	TRBJ2-5	NA	CASSYSGQGAALKYF	TGTGCCAGCAGTTACTCGGGGCAGGGGGCGGCATTGAAGTACTTC
NA	TRBV4-3	TRBJ2-6	NA	CASSQEVGGTSGANVLTF	TGCGCCAGCAGCCAAGAGGTCGGCGGAACTTCTGGGGCCAACGTCCTGACTTTC
NA	TRBV2	TRBJ1-2	NA	CASSERQHDYGYTF	TGTGCCAGCAGTGAAAGACAGCACGACTATGGCTACACCTTC
NA	TRBV11-3	TRBJ1-3	NA	CASSLDRVSGGNTIYF	TGTGCCAGCAGCTTGGACCGGGTCAGCGGCGGAAACACCATATATTTT
NA	TRBV4-2	TRBJ1-2	NA	CASSHSTGNHYGYTF	TGTGCCAGCAGCCATTCGACGGGAAACCACTATGGCTACACCTTC
TRBD1	TRBV5-1	TRBJ2-3	NA	CASSLGQGITDTQYF	TGCGCCAGCAGCTTGGGACAGGGAATCACAGATACGCAGTATTTT
NA	TRBV18	TRBJ1-2	NA	CASSPRDMEGYTF	TGTGCCAGCTCACCACGGGACATGGAGGGCTACACCTTC
NA	TRBV28	TRBJ1-2	NA	CASSLGTRRSTNYGYTF	TGTGCCAGCAGTTTAGGGACCCGGAGATCCACTAACTATGGCTACACCTTC
TRBD1	TRBV10-3	TRBJ2-3	few	CAAEGGTGVGSDTQYF	TGTGCCGCCGAGGGTGGGACAGGGGTAGGTTCAGATACGCAGTATTTT
NA	TRBV6-2/TRBV6-3	TRBJ1-5	NA	CASSSSLWPQHF	TGTGCCAGCAGTTCCTCCCTGTGGCCCCAGCATTTT
TRBD2	TRBV9	TRBJ2-7	NA	CASSVGSGGHYEQYF	TGTGCCAGCAGCGTAGGGTCGGGAGGGCATTACGAGCAGTACTTC
NA	TRBV6-6	TRBJ1-2	NA	CASSYALQGSGYGYTF	TGTGCCAGCAGTTATGCCCTACAGGGCTCTGGCTATGGCTACACCTTC
TRBD1	TRBV7-2	TRBJ2-6	NA	CASSLSSRTGRSGANVLTF	TGTGCCAGCAGCTTATCCTCTAGGACAGGACGCTCTGGGGCCAACGTCCTGACTTTC
NA	TRBV6-1	TRBJ1-2	NA	CASSDGRKDYGYTF	TGTGCCAGCAGTGATGGCAGGAAAGACTATGGCTACACCTTC
NA	TRBV4-1	TRBJ2-1	NA	CASSQDTFPNEQFF	TGCGCCAGCAGCCAAGATACTTTTCCGAATGAGCAGTTCTTC
NA	TRBV5-6	TRBJ2-5	NA	CASSLEAQETQYF	TGTGCCAGCAGCTTGGAGGCCCAAGAGACCCAGTACTTC
TRBD1	TRBV19	TRBJ1-3	NA	CASSAWTGGLGNTIYF	TGTGCCAGTAGTGCTTGGACAGGGGGCCTCGGAAACACCATATATTTT
NA	TRBV19	TRBJ1-2	NA	CASSIMAGIPLSHYDYTF	TGTGCCAGTAGTATAATGGCAGGGATTCCTCTATCCCACTATGACTACACCTTC
NA	TRBV10-3	TRBJ1-4	once	CAIRPDVDNEKLFF	TGTGCCATCAGACCAGACGTAGATAATGAAAAACTGTTTTTT
NA	TRBV27	TRBJ1-2	NA	CASSLSTDRTGYTF	TGTGCCAGCAGTTTATCGACAGACAGAACTGGCTACACCTTC
NA	TRBV5-1	TRBJ2-5	NA	CASSLDQETQYF	TGCGCCAGCAGCTTGGACCAAGAGACCCAGTACTTC